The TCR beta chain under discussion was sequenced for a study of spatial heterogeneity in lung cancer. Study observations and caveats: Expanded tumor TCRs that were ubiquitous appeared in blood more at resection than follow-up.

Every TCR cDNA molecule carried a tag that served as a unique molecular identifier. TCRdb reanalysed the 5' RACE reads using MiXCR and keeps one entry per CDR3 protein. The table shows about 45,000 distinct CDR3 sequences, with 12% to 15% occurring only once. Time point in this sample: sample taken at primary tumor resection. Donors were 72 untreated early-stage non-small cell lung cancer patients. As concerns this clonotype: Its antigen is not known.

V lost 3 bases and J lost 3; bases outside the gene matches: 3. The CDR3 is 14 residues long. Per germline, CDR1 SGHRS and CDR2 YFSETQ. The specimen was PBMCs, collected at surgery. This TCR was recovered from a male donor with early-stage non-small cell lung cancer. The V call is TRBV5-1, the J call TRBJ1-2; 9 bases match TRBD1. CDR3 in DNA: TGCGCCAGCAGCTACCGGGACAGGGACTATGGCTACACCTTC. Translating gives CASSYRDRDYGYTF.